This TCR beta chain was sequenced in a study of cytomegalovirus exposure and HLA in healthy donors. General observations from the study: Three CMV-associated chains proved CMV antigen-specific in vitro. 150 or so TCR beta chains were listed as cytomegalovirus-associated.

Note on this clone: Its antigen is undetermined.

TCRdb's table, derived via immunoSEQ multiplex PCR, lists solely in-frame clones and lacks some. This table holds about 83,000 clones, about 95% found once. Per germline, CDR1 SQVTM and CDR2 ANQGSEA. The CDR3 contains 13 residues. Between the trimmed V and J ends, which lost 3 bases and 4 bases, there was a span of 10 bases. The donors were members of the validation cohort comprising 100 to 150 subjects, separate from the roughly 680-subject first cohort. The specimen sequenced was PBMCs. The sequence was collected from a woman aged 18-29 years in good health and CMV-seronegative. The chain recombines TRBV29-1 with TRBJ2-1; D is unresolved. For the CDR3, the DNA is TGCAGCGTTGAGTCCACCACTTACAATGAGCAGTTCTTC. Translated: CSVESTTYNEQFF.